These T cell receptor beta chains were read from a single sample in a study of OX40 agonist ivuxolimab in advanced cancers. Clones were read by immunoSEQ multiplex PCR, and TCRdb kept only the in-frame ones, dropping some. Altogether around 62,000 clones are present, 84% being singletons, with the ten largest covering 2% to 3%. The sample in question was CD4+ or CD8+ T cells sorted from blood, obtained in a trial of the OX40 agonist ivuxolimab. The receptors here all came from an adult with an advanced solid tumor such as melanoma, head and neck, liver or kidney cancer. Both conserved end residues are part of each CDR3. The D gene is left open where the match is weak. Rows may omit the clone size; those that give it use once, few, many or a size class.

NA,TRBJ1-2,NA,TRBV20-1,TGCAGTGCTACGCACGGCTATGGCTACACCTTC,CSATHGYGYTF
NA,TRBJ1-2,few,TRBV29-1,TGCAGCGCCAGTGACAGGCTGACAAACTATGGCTACACCTTC,CSASDRLTNYGYTF
NA,TRBJ1-5,NA,TRBV7-2,TGTGCCAGCAGCTTGTATAATAGCAATCAGCCCCAGCATTTT,CASSLYNSNQPQHF
NA,TRBJ1-5,NA,TRBV27,TGTGCCAGCAGTTCACTAAATCAGCCCCAGCATTTT,CASSSLNQPQHF
TRBD1,TRBJ2-7,few,TRBV29-1,TGCAGCGTGGGGACGGACAGGTACGAGCAGTACTTC,CSVGTDRYEQYF
TRBD1,TRBJ1-3,once,TRBV18,TGTGCCAGCTCACCGGGACAGCCTAACTCTGGAAACACCATATATTTT,CASSPGQPNSGNTIYF
NA,TRBJ1-2,NA,TRBV4-1,TGCGCCAGCAGCCAAGTAACGATCTATGGCTACACCTTC,CASSQVTIYGYTF
NA,TRBJ2-5,few,TRBV11-1,TGTGCCAGCAGCTTAGCGGCCGGGAGACAAGAGACCCAGTACTTC,CASSLAAGRQETQYF
NA,TRBJ1-2,once,TRBV6-5,TGTGCCAGCAGTCGTAGTTTGTCCGCGGGGGGTGGCTACACCTTC,CASSRSLSAGGGYTF
NA,TRBJ1-1,NA,TRBV19,TGTGCCAGTAGGTACAGGGAATACACTGAAGCTTTCTTT,CASRYREYTEAFF
TRBD1,TRBJ2-3,once,TRBV4-3,TGCGCCAGCAGCCAGACAGGGGCAGATACGCAGTATTTT,CASSQTGADTQYF
TRBD1,TRBJ2-7,NA,TRBV6-1,TGTGCCAGCAGTACGCCGGGACAGGGGGTTTACGAGCAGTACTTC,CASSTPGQGVYEQYF
NA,TRBJ1-1,few,TRBV28,TGTGCCAGTAGTACAGGGATGAACACTGAAGCTTTCTTT,CASSTGMNTEAFF
NA,TRBJ1-5,NA,TRBV19,TGTGCCAGTACCAGGGACCCAATCGGTCAGCCCCAGCATTTT,CASTRDPIGQPQHF
TRBD1,TRBJ1-2,NA,TRBV9,TGTGCCAGCAGCGGGGGACAGGGCCTCTATGGCTACACCTTC,CASSGGQGLYGYTF
NA,TRBJ1-5,NA,TRBV18,TGTGCCAGCTCACCCCAGCACAGTCAGCCCCAGCATTTT,CASSPQHSQPQHF
TRBD1,TRBJ1-5,NA,TRBV6-1,TGTGCCAGCAGCAGAGGACAGGGCAATCAGCCCCAGCATTTT,CASSRGQGNQPQHF
NA,TRBJ1-5,once,TRBV6-5,TGTGCCAGCAGTCGCCAGAATCAGCCCCAGCATTTT,CASSRQNQPQHF
NA,TRBJ2-2,once,TRBV6-5,TGTGCCAGCAGAAATTCCGGGACGCTGTTTTTT,CASRNSGTLFF
NA,TRBJ1-2,NA,TRBV7-8,TGTGCCAGCAGCTTGACGGGGGGCAGGGACGGCTATGGCTACACCTTC,CASSLTGGRDGYGYTF
TRBD1,TRBJ2-3,NA,TRBV19,TGTGCCAGTCAAGGGACAGACACTAGCACAGATACGCAGTATTTT,CASQGTDTSTDTQYF
NA,TRBJ1-5,few,TRBV28,TGTGCCAGCCCCCCCTCCGGCCAGAAATTCAATCAGCCCCAGCATTTT,CASPPSGQKFNQPQHF
NA,TRBJ2-7,once,TRBV2,TGTGCCAGCACCCTGGCGGTACCCTACGAGCAGTACTTC,CASTLAVPYEQYF
NA,TRBJ1-5,NA,TRBV28,TGTGCCAGCAGAGAACAGGGACTGGGCAATCAGCCCCAGCATTTT,CASREQGLGNQPQHF
NA,TRBJ1-1,few,TRBV11-2,TGTGCCAGCAGCTCACAGTTGAACACTGAAGCTTTCTTT,CASSSQLNTEAFF
NA,TRBJ2-2,NA,TRBV27,TGTGCCAGCAGTTTTTCGACCAAAACACCCGGGGAGCTGTTTTTT,CASSFSTKTPGELFF
TRBD1,TRBJ2-2,NA,TRBV6-6,TGTGCCAGCAGTTACCGACAGGGACCCGGGGAGCTGTTTTTT,CASSYRQGPGELFF
NA,TRBJ1-5,NA,TRBV9,TGTGCCAGCAGCCCCGGCGCTATAGGCAATCAGCCCCAGCATTTT,CASSPGAIGNQPQHF
TRBD1,TRBJ2-1,NA,TRBV5-6,TGTGCCAGCAGCGCCTCCGGGACAGGCTACAATGAGCAGTTCTTC,CASSASGTGYNEQFF